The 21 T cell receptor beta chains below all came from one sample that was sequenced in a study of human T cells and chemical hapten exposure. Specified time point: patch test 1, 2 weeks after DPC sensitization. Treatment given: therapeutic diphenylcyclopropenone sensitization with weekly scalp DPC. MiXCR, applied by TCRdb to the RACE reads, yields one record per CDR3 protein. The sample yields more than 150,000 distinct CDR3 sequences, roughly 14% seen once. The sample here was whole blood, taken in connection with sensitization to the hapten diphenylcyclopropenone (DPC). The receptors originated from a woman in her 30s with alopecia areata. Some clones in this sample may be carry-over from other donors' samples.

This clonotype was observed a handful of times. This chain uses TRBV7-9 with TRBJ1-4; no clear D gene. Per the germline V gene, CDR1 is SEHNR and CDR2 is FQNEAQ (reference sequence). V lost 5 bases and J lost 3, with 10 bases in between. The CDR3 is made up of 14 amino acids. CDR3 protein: CASSPRTSNEKLFF. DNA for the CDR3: TGTGCCAGCAGCCCCAGGACGTCTAATGAAAAACTGTTTTTT.

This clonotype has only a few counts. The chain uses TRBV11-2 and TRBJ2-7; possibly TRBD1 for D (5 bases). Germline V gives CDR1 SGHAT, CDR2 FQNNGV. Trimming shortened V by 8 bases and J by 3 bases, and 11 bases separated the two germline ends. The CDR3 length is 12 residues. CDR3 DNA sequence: TGTGCCAGCGAGCCTGACAGCTACGAGCAGTACTTC. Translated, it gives CASEPDSYEQYF.

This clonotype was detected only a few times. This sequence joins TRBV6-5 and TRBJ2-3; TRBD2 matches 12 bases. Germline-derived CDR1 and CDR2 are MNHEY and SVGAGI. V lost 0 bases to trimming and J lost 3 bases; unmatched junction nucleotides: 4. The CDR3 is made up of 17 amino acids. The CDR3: CASSYSSSGGATDTQYF. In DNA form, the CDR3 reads TGTGCCAGCAGTTACTCGTCTAGCGGGGGGGCAACAGATACGCAGTATTTT.

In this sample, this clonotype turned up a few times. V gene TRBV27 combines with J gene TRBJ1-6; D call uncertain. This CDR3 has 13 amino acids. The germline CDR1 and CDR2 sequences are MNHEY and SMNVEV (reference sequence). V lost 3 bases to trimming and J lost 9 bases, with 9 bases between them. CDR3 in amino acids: CASSFRGFSPLHF. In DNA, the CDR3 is TGTGCCAGCAGTTTTCGGGGATTTTCACCCCTCCACTTT.

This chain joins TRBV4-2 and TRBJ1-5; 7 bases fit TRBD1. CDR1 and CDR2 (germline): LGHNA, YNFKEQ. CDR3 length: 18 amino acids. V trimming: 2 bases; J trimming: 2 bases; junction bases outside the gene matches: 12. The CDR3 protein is CASSQTRGLQLGNQPQHF. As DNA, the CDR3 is TGTGCCAGCAGCCAAACCAGGGGGTTACAGCTCGGCAATCAGCCCCAGCATTTT.

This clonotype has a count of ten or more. The CDR3 DNA follows: TGTGCCAGCTCAACGTGGGGGTCAGCCGGGGAGCTGTTTTTT. It is translated as CASSTWGSAGELFF. The chain combines TRBV27 with TRBJ2-2, with D perhaps TRBD1 or TRBD2 (5 bases each). CDR1 is MNHEY and CDR2 is SMNVEV in the germline V gene (reference sequence). Trimming removed 8 bases from V and 6 bases from J, with 16 bases in between. The CDR3 is made up of 14 amino acids.

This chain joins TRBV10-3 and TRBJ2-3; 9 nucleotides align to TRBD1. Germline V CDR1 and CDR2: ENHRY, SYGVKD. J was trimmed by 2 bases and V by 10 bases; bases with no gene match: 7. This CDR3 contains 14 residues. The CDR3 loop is CATHRGPVTDTQYF. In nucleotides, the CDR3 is TGTGCCACACACAGGGGGCCAGTCACAGATACGCAGTATTTT.

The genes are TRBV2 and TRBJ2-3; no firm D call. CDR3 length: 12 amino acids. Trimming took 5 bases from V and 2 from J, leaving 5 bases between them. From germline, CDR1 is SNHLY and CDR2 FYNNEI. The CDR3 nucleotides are TGTGCCAGCAGTTATGTCACAGATACGCAGTATTTT. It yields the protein CASSYVTDTQYF.

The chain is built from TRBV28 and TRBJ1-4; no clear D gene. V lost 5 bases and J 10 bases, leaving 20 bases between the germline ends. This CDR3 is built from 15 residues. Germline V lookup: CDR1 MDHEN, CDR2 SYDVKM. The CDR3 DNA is TGTGCCAGCAGTCCCCCGCTAGGTACTTCTGGAAAACTGTTTTTT. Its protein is CASSPPLGTSGKLFF.

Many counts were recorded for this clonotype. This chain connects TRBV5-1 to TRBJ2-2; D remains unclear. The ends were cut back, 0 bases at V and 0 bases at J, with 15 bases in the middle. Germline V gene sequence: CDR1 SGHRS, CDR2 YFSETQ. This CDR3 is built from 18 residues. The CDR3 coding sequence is TGCGCCAGCAGCTTGGTTGGGGTTACGCCTACGAACACCGGGGAGCTGTTTTTT. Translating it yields CASSLVGVTPTNTGELFF. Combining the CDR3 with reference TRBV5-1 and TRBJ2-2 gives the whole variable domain KAGVTQTPRYLIKTRGQQVTLSCSPISGHRSVSWYQQTPGQGLQFLFEYFSETQRNKGNFPGRFSGRQFSNSRSEMNVSTLELGDSALYLCASSLVGVTPTNTGELFFGEGSRLTVL.

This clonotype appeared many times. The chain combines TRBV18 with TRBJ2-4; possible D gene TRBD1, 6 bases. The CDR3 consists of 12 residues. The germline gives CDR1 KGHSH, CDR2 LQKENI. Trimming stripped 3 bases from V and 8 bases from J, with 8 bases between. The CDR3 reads CASSPNRDIQYF. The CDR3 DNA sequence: TGTGCCAGCTCACCTAACAGGGACATTCAGTACTTC.

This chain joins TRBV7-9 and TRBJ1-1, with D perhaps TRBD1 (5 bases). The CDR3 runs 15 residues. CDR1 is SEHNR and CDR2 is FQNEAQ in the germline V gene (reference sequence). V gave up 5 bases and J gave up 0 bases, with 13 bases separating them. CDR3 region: CASSLNGAMNTEAFF. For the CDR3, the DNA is TGTGCCAGCAGCCTAAATGGGGCCATGAACACTGAAGCTTTCTTT.

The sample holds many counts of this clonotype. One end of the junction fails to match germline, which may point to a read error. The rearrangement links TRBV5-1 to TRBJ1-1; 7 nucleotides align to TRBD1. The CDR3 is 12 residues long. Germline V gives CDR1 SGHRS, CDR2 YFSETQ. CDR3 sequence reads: CASSFGTAPGIF. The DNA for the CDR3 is TGCGCCAGCAGCTTCGGGACAGCCCCGGGGATCTTT.

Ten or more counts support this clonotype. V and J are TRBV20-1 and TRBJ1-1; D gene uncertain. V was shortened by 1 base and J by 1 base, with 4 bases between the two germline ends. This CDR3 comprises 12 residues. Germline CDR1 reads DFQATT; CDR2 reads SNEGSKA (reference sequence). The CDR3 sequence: CSARGPNTEAFF. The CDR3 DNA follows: TGCAGTGCTAGAGGGCCGAACACTGAAGCTTTCTTT.

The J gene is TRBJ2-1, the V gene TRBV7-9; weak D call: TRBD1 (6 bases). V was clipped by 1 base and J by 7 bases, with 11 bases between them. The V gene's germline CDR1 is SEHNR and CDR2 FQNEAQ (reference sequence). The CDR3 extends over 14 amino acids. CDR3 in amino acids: CASSLVGDTNEQFF. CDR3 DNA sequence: TGTGCCAGCAGCTTAGTGGGGGACACTAATGAGCAGTTCTTC.

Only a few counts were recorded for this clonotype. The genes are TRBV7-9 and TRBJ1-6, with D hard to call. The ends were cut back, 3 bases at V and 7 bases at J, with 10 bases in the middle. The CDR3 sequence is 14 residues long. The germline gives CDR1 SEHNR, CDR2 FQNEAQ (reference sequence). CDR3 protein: CASSLREGNSPLHF. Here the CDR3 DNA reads TGTGCCAGCAGCTTGCGGGAAGGCAATTCACCCCTCCACTTT.

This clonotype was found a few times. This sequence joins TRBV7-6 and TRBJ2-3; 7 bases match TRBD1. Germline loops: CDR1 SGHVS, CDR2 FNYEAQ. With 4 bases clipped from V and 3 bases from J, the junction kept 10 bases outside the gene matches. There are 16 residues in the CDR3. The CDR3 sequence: CASSSSRGTSTDTQYF. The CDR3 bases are TGTGCCAGCAGCTCTTCCAGGGGGACATCGACAGATACGCAGTATTTT.

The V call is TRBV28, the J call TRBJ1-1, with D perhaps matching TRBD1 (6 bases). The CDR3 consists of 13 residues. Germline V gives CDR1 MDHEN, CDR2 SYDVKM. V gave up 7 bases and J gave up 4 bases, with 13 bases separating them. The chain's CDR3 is CASNSGGFTEAFF. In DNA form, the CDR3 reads TGTGCCAGCAATTCCGGGGGCTTCACTGAAGCTTTCTTT.

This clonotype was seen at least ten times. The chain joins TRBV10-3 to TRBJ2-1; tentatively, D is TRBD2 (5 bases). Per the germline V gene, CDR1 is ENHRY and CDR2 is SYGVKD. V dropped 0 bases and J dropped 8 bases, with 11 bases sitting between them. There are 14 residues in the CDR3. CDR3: CAISESTGSDEQFF. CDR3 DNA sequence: TGTGCCATCAGTGAGTCGACGGGGTCGGATGAGCAGTTCTTC.

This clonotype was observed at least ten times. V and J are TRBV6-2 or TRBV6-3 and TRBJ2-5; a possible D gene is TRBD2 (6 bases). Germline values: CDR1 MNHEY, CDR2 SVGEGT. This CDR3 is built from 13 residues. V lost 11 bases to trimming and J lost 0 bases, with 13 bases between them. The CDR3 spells CAVRRDYQETQYF. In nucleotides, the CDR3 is TGTGCCGTACGCCGGGACTACCAAGAGACCCAGTACTTC.

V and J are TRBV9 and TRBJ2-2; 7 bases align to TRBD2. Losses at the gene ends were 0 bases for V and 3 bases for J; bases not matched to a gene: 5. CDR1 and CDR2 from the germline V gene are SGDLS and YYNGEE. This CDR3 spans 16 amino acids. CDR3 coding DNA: TGTGCCAGCAGCGTAGATTCGGGACTATACACCGGGGAGCTGTTTTTT. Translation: CASSVDSGLYTGELFF.